The sequence of this T cell receptor (beta chain) was determined in a study of OX40 agonist ivuxolimab in advanced cancers. The wider study: Aged about 23 to 80 with a mean of approximately 60 years, they were about 80% male.

Points on this clone: Its antigen is unknown.

Germline V gene lookup returns CDR1 MNHEY and CDR2 SVGAGI. The V and J ends lost 1 base and 7 bases respectively, with 16 bases between them. This CDR3 comprises 15 residues. General study findings and limits: Relative to CD4+, CD8+ T cells held more expanded clones on average. Partial responders treated at 0.1-3.0 mg/kg exhibited clonal expansion among the lowest measured.

Sequencing used immunoSEQ multiplex PCR; TCRdb keeps in-frame clones, though not all of them. The sample consists of 35,000 to 55,000 clones, around 80% of them appearing once. The sequencing here drew on CD4+ or CD8+ T cells sorted from blood, taken in a trial of the OX40 agonist ivuxolimab. This clonotype was obtained from an adult with an advanced solid tumor such as melanoma, head and neck, liver or kidney cancer. The rearrangement links TRBV6-5 to TRBJ1-2; D is ambiguous. The CDR3: CASSYFGVTRGGYTF. CDR3 nucleotides: TGTGCCAGCAGTTACTTTGGCGTTACCCGGGGTGGCTACACCTTC.